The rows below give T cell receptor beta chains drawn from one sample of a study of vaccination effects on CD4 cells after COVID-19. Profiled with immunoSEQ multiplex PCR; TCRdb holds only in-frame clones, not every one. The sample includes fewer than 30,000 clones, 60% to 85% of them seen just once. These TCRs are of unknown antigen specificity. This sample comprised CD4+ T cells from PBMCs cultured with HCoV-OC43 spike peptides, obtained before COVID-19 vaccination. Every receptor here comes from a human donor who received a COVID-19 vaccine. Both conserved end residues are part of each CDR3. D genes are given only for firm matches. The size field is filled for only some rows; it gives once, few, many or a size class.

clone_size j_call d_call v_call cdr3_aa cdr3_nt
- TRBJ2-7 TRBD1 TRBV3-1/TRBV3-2 CASSPTTGVYEQYF TGTGCCAGCAGCCCGACAACAGGGGTATACGAGCAGTACTTC
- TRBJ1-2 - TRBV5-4 CASRGLVGSSYGYTF TGTGCCAGCAGGGGGCTCGTGGGTTCGAGCTATGGCTACACCTTC
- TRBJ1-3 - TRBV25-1 CASSESGEVGNTIYF TGTGCCAGCAGTGAATCCGGGGAGGTCGGAAACACCATATATTTT
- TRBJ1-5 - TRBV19 CASRGNGAGNQPQHF TGTGCCAGTAGGGGAAATGGGGCCGGCAATCAGCCCCAGCATTTT
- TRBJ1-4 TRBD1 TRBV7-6 CASSRGSTGGPIIWEKLFF TGTGCCAGCAGCCGAGGGTCGACAGGGGGCCCAATTATATGGGAAAAACTGTTTTTT
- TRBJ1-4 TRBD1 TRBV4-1 CASSRRDSQLNEKLFF TGCGCCAGCAGCCGTCGGGACAGCCAGCTGAATGAAAAACTGTTTTTT
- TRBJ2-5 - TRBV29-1 CSVRYGAGETQYF TGCAGCGTTAGGTATGGGGCGGGGGAGACCCAGTACTTC
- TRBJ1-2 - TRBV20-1 CSATGTKGYTF TGCAGTGCCACCGGGACAAAGGGCTACACCTTC
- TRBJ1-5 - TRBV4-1 CASSQAGGLENQPQHF TGCGCCAGCAGCCAAGCTGGGGGGCTGGAGAATCAGCCCCAGCATTTT
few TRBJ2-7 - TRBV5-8 CASSLYRHYEQYF TGTGCCAGCAGCTTGTACAGGCACTACGAGCAGTACTTC
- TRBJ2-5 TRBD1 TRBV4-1 CASSQGQGEETQYF TGCGCCAGCAGCCAAGGACAGGGCGAAGAGACCCAGTACTTC
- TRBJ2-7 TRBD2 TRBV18 CASSNKGTTQTSEQYF TGTGCCAGCTCAAATAAAGGGACTACCCAAACCTCCGAGCAGTACTTC
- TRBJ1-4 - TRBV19 CASGTGQLINEKLFF TGTGCCAGTGGGACCGGACAGCTTATTAATGAAAAACTGTTTTTT
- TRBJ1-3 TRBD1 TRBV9 CASSVQRQGAGNTIYF TGTGCCAGCAGCGTCCAGAGACAGGGTGCTGGAAACACCATATATTTT
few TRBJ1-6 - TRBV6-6 CASSWDVFNSPLHF TGTGCCAGCAGTTGGGACGTTTTTAATTCACCCCTCCACTTT
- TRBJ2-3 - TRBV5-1 CASSPGGLFNTDTQYF TGCGCCAGCAGCCCAGGCGGTCTCTTTAACACAGATACGCAGTATTTT
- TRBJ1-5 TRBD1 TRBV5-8 CASSSTGDYGQPQHF TGTGCCAGCAGCTCTACAGGGGACTACGGTCAGCCCCAGCATTTT
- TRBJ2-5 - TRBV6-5 CASSPGTIETQYF TGTGCCAGCAGCCCCGGGACGATCGAGACCCAGTACTTC
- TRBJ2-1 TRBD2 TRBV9 CASSPRTSGGGGREQFF TGTGCCAGCAGCCCACGGACTAGCGGGGGGGGTGGGCGTGAGCAGTTCTTC
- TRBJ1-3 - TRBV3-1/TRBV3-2 CASSGIGGILSGNTIYF TGTGCCAGCAGTGGTATTGGCGGAATCCTCTCTGGAAACACCATATATTTT
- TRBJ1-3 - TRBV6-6 CASSYEWSSGNTIYF TGTGCCAGCAGTTACGAATGGAGCTCTGGAAACACCATATATTTT